The next 26 T cell receptor beta chains were all read from a single sample in a study of blood T cell repertoires in COVID-19. Some clones are missing from TCRdb's copy, which holds only in-frame ones; the method was immunoSEQ multiplex PCR. The table shows around 290,000 clones, with roughly 89% occurring only once. Sequencing was carried out using peripheral blood. Receptors were obtained from a man aged 40-49 years with acute or convalescent COVID-19.

V and J are TRBV2 and TRBJ2-7; possibly TRBD1 for D (6 bases). This CDR3 contains 13 residues. V gave up 5 bases and J gave up 5 bases, with 13 bases separating them. The germline V gene has CDR1 SNHLY and CDR2 FYNNEI. The CDR3 sequence is CASSLQGINEQYF. Written as DNA, the CDR3 is TGTGCCAGCAGTTTACAGGGAATCAACGAGCAGTACTTC.

This clone was counted a single time. This rearrangement joins TRBV2 to TRBJ1-5, with 7 bases fitting TRBD1. From germline, CDR1 is SNHLY and CDR2 FYNNEI. V dropped 4 bases and J dropped 0; count of bases not matched to a gene: 9. This CDR3 comprises 17 residues. The CDR3, as DNA: TGTGCCAGCAGTGCAGGGGGGCCCCTTTATAGCAATCAGCCCCAGCATTTT. This translates into CASSAGGPLYSNQPQHF.

The chain employs TRBV27 and TRBJ2-1, with D maybe TRBD2 (5 bases). The germline V and J ends were trimmed by 2 bases and 9 bases, with 11 bases remaining between them. This CDR3 is built from 13 residues. CDR1 and CDR2 (germline): MNHEY, SMNVEV (reference sequence). The CDR3 DNA reads TGTGCCAGCAGTTTAAGGGAGAACGGTGAGCAGTTCTTC. This encodes CASSLRENGEQFF.

The J gene is TRBJ2-2, the V gene TRBV7-6; 10 nucleotides align to TRBD2. J was trimmed by 5 bases and V by 5 bases; bases with no gene match: 8. CDR3 size: 16 residues. The germline gives CDR1 SGHVS, CDR2 FNYEAQ. CDR3 in DNA: TGTGCCAGCAGCCCCAGCGGGGGGGCCGGGACCGGGGAGCTGTTTTTT. Encoded protein: CASSPSGGAGTGELFF. Together with reference TRBV7-6 and TRBJ2-2, the CDR3 gives the full variable domain: GAGVSQSPRYKVTKRGQDVALRCDPISGHVSLYWYRQALGQGPEFLTYFNYEAQQDKSGLPNDRFSAERPEGSISTLTIQRTEQRDSAMYRCASSPSGGAGTGELFFGEGSRLTVL.

The chain couples TRBV11-2 to TRBJ1-2, with TRBD1 matching 8 bases. The ends lost 0 bases at V and 8 bases at J; junction bases unmatched: 5. CDR3 length: 14 amino acids. Germline CDR1 is SGHAT and CDR2 is FQNNGV. The CDR3, as DNA: TGTGCCAGCAGCTTAGATATAGGGGACAGGGGCTACACCTTC. Translation gives CASSLDIGDRGYTF. Variable domain in full (rest from reference TRBV11-2 and TRBJ1-2): EAGVAQSPRYKIIEKRQSVAFWCNPISGHATLYWYQQILGQGPKLLIQFQNNGVVDDSQLPKDRFSAERLKGVDSTLKIQPAKLEDSAVYLCASSLDIGDRGYTFGSGTRLTVV.

V and J are TRBV27 and TRBJ2-7, with a weak D call TRBD1 (5 bases). CDR1 and CDR2 from the germline V gene are MNHEY and SMNVEV (reference sequence). Trimming removed 6 bases from V and 5 bases from J, with 11 bases in between. The CDR3 has 12 amino acids. The CDR3 region is CASRKGRHEQYF. DNA of the CDR3: TGTGCCAGCAGGAAGGGGCGGCACGAGCAGTACTTC.

The chain recombines TRBV30 with TRBJ2-2; no definite D call. Deletions cut 2 bases from V and 7 bases from J, with 11 bases between. The CDR3 covers 13 residues. The germline gives CDR1 GTSNPN, CDR2 SVGIG (reference sequence). CDR3 sequence reads: CAWSNTGGGELFF. Written as DNA, the CDR3 is TGTGCCTGGAGTAACACTGGCGGCGGGGAGCTGTTTTTT.

The chain carries TRBV24-1 and TRBJ1-5; 7 bases align to TRBD1. The CDR3 length is 14 residues. V dropped 7 bases and J dropped 4; count of bases not matched to a gene: 6. The germline V gene encodes CDR1 KGHDR and CDR2 SFDVKD. The CDR3 is CATSPQGQNQPQHF. The CDR3 DNA is TGTGCCACCAGCCCCCAGGGACAGAATCAGCCCCAGCATTTT.

The V call is TRBV5-1, the J call TRBJ2-7; D possibly corresponds to TRBD1 (5 bases). The V gene's germline CDR1 is SGHRS and CDR2 YFSETQ. The CDR3 sequence is 15 residues long. V shed 3 bases and J shed 2 bases, with 15 bases lying between them. DNA for the CDR3: TGCGCCAGCAGCTCTCAGGGCAGTCGGACCTACGAGCAGTACTTC. Protein product: CASSSQGSRTYEQYF.

The rearrangement joins TRBV27 to TRBJ1-2; D is ambiguous. Germline V gene data show CDR1 as MNHEY and CDR2 as SMNVEV (reference sequence). Trimming left V 2 bases short and J 6 bases short, with 10 bases between. The CDR3 has 13 amino acids. As DNA, the CDR3 is TGTGCCAGCAGTTTAAACAGCCGGCATGGCTACACCTTC. It yields the protein CASSLNSRHGYTF.

The chain combines TRBV24-1 with TRBJ1-3; D is uncertain. The germline CDR1 and CDR2 sequences are KGHDR and SFDVKD. The CDR3 sequence is 13 residues long. Between the trimmed V and J ends, which lost 9 bases and 0 bases, there was a span of 8 bases. This CDR3 reads CATQEYSGNTIYF. The CDR3 coding sequence is TGTGCCACCCAGGAATACTCTGGAAACACCATATATTTT.

The chain employs TRBV6-5 and TRBJ2-1; TRBD1 matches at 7 bases. In germline, CDR1 is MNHEY, CDR2 SVGAGI. The V gene end was trimmed by 8 bases and the J gene end by 8 bases; junction bases not matched to a gene: 12. This CDR3 contains 14 residues. DNA of the CDR3: TGTGCCAGCTACGGGACAGAAGTAAGCTATGAGCAGTTCTTC. It is translated as CASYGTEVSYEQFF.

J is TRBJ2-3 and V is TRBV6-2 or TRBV6-3; TRBD2 matches at 9 bases. In germline, CDR1 is MNHEY, CDR2 SVGEGT. The CDR3 extends over 17 amino acids. Trimming took 5 bases from V and 3 from J; bases not matched to a gene: 12. In DNA, the CDR3 is TGTGCCAGCAGTACCCCCTGGGGTAGCGGGGGTACAGATACGCAGTATTTT. Protein: CASSTPWGSGGTDTQYF.

The chain joins TRBV12-3 or TRBV12-4 to TRBJ1-1; D uncertain. CDR3 size: 13 residues. V lost 6 bases and J lost 5, with 13 bases in between. CDR3 sequence reads: CASSSISWTEAFF. DNA of the CDR3: TGTGCCAGCAGCTCGATTAGTTGGACTGAAGCTTTCTTT.

The gene calls are TRBV19 and TRBJ2-3; D remains unclear. V was clipped by 1 base and J by 0 bases, with 5 bases between them. The CDR3 is 14 amino acids. Germline lookup yields CDR1 LNHDA and CDR2 SQIVND (reference sequence). CDR3 sequence (DNA): TGTGCCAGTAGTATAGGAGGTAGCACAGATACGCAGTATTTT. Translating it yields CASSIGGSTDTQYF.

This rearrangement joins TRBV7-9 to TRBJ1-1, with TRBD1 matching 8 bases. The V gene end was trimmed by 5 bases and the J gene end by 4 bases; junction bases not matched to a gene: 12. This CDR3 has 16 residues. Germline CDR1 reads SEHNR; CDR2 reads FQNEAQ (reference sequence). CDR3: CASSPGQGGYGTEAFF. The CDR3 nucleotides are TGTGCCAGCAGCCCTGGACAGGGCGGATATGGCACTGAAGCTTTCTTT.

The rearrangement links TRBV19 to TRBJ2-1, with 11 bases lining up with TRBD1. Germline V gene data show CDR1 as LNHDA and CDR2 as SQIVND (reference sequence). The CDR3 has 15 amino acids. The junction had 6 bases not matched to a gene; V was cut back by 4 bases and J by 7 bases. CDR3 DNA sequence: TGTGCCAGTAGTAGGGGACAGGGGGTCGGGAATGAGCAGTTCTTC. Protein: CASSRGQGVGNEQFF.

This clone occurred a few times. For the CDR3, the DNA is TGCGCCAGCAGCCAAGCCTACAGGGGGAAAGGGATGAATGAGCAGTTCTTC. Residues: CASSQAYRGKGMNEQFF. This chain links TRBV4-1 with TRBJ2-1, with 8 bases that match TRBD1. The CDR3 contains 17 residues. Unmatched junction bases numbered 12, after V lost 1 base and J lost 7 bases. Per the germline V gene, CDR1 is MGHRA and CDR2 is YSYEKL.

V usage is TRBV29-1 and J usage is TRBJ2-2; TRBD1 matches 9 bases. The CDR3 runs to 14 residues. V lost 6 bases, J lost 3 bases, and 5 bases stayed unmatched. Per the germline V gene, CDR1 is SQVTM and CDR2 is ANQGSEA. Here the CDR3 reads CSVPGQGHTGELFF. CDR3 coding DNA: TGCAGCGTCCCTGGACAGGGGCACACCGGGGAGCTGTTTTTT.

The rearrangement links TRBV12-5 to TRBJ1-4; no definite D call. The V end was cut by 5 bases, the J end by 4 bases, with 11 bases between. The CDR3 covers 14 residues. Germline V lookup: CDR1 LGHNT, CDR2 FRNRAP. CDR3 loop: CASGPGSLNEKLFF. Written as DNA, the CDR3 is TGTGCTAGTGGTCCCGGGAGCCTTAATGAAAAACTGTTTTTT. The variable domain in full, completed from reference TRBV12-5 and TRBJ1-4, reads DARVTQTPRHKVTEMGQEVTMRCQPILGHNTVFWYRQTMMQGLELLAYFRNRAPLDDSGMPKDRFSAEMPDATLATLKIQPSEPRDSAVYFCASGPGSLNEKLFFGSGTQLSVL.

The rearrangement joins TRBV11-2 to TRBJ1-6; D possibly corresponds to TRBD1 (6 bases). This CDR3 spans 14 amino acids. The germline V and J ends were trimmed by 2 bases and 7 bases, with 9 bases remaining between them. From germline, CDR1 is SGHAT and CDR2 FQNNGV. The CDR3 DNA is TGTGCCAGCAGCTTATCTGGGACAAATTCACCCCTCCACTTT. Translated, it gives CASSLSGTNSPLHF.

V usage is TRBV5-6 and J usage is TRBJ1-5; perhaps TRBD1 as D (5 bases). V was pared by 4 bases and J by 7 bases, with 12 bases between. The germline CDR1 and CDR2 sequences are SGHDT and YYEEEE. CDR3 length equals 13 residues. CDR3 sequence (DNA): TGTGCCAGCAGCCGGACACGGAGACAGCCCCAGCATTTT. Protein product: CASSRTRRQPQHF.

This chain uses TRBV30 with TRBJ1-1; D is ambiguous. Between the trimmed V and J ends, which lost 1 base and 8 bases, there was a span of 8 bases. Germline loops: CDR1 GTSNPN, CDR2 SVGIG (reference sequence). This CDR3 has 11 amino acids. CDR3 loop: CAWSGGGEAFF. For the CDR3, the DNA is TGTGCCTGGAGTGGAGGAGGGGAAGCTTTCTTT.

This chain links TRBV15 with TRBJ1-1; TRBD1 is a possible D gene (5 bases). The germline V and J ends were trimmed by 3 bases and 4 bases, with 15 bases remaining between them. The CDR3 consists of 15 residues. Per germline, CDR1 LNHNV and CDR2 YYDKDF (reference sequence). CDR3 amino acids: CATSSPGGYGTEAFF. CDR3 DNA: TGTGCCACCAGCAGCCCGGGGGGGTATGGCACTGAAGCTTTCTTT.

This rearrangement joins TRBV5-1 to TRBJ1-2; the match to TRBD1 covers 7 bases. V was pared by 3 bases and J by 8 bases, with 16 bases of the junction left unmatched. CDR1 is SGHRS, CDR2 YFSETQ, per germline. The CDR3 covers 16 residues. The DNA of the CDR3 is TGCGCCAGCAGCTCAACCCCGGGACAGCTCCAAGGAGGCTACACCTTC. Encoded protein: CASSSTPGQLQGGYTF.

There are a few counts of this clone. V and J are TRBV10-3 and TRBJ1-2, with D perhaps TRBD1 (6 bases). CDR1 and CDR2 (germline): ENHRY, SYGVKD. V gave up 5 bases and J gave up 4 bases, with 8 bases separating them. This CDR3 spans 12 amino acids. CDR3: CAISRDTYGYTF. As DNA, the CDR3 is TGTGCCATCAGTAGGGACACCTATGGCTACACCTTC.